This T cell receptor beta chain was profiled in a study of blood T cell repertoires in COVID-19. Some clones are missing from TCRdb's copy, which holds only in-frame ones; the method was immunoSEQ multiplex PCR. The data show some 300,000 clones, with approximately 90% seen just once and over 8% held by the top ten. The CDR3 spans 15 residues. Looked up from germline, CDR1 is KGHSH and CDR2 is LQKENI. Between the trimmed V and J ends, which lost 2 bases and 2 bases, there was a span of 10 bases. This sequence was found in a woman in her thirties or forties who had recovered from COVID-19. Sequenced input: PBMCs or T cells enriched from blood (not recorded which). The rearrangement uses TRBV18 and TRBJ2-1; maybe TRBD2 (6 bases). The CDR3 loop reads CASSPGGAPYNEQFF. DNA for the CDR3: TGTGCCAGCTCACCAGGCGGGGCCCCCTACAATGAGCAGTTCTTC.